This entry is about one T cell receptor beta chain. Profiling relied on immunoSEQ multiplex PCR, and the TCRdb table lists in-frame clones only, not all of them. Here the sample spans hundreds of thousands of clones, around 73% being singletons. This entry comes from a study of shared clonotypes between healthy human individuals. V was clipped by 5 bases and J by 2 bases, with 9 bases between them. CDR1 LNHDA and CDR2 SQIVND come from the germline V gene (reference sequence). The CDR3 is 13 residues long. This chain joins TRBV19 and TRBJ2-5; D not certain. The sample consisted of memory CD4+ T cells sorted from blood. The subset: CD45RA-negative fraction. This TCR was sampled from a woman under 40 in good health. The CDR3 nucleotides are TGTGCCAGTAGTGTTTTCCTACAAGAGACCCAGTACTTC. The encoded protein is CASSVFLQETQYF.